Listed here is a single T cell receptor (beta chain). This entry is derived from a study of control samples from healthy donors and cancer patients. V lost 4 bases and J lost 1; bases outside the gene matches: 12. In germline, CDR1 is SGHDT, CDR2 YYEEEE. The length of the CDR3 is 17 residues. Sequencing used immunoSEQ multiplex PCR; TCRdb keeps in-frame clones, though not all of them. The sample yields about 130,000 clones, approximately 90% seen once. The TCR comes from a man aged 18 to 29 in good health. The chain joins TRBV5-6 to TRBJ2-3, with TRBD2 matching over 7 bases. The sample was blood. The CDR3 sequence: CASSHRGAGVGTDTQYF. As DNA, the CDR3 is TGTGCCAGCAGCCACCGAGGGGCGGGAGTGGGCACAGATACGCAGTATTTT.